The source of this TCR beta chain is a study of CD8+CD57+ T cells in acquired aplastic anemia (dated by TCRdb to 2016 to 2019). Notes on the research overall: A mean of approximately 3 ug of DNA, ranging from about 0.19 to 27.4 ug, was extracted from sorted CD4+ and CD8+ cells. CD8+CD57+ expansion was defined as a frequency above the mean frequency observed in healthy subjects. Beyond this particular receptor, the publication reports: No significant difference in CD8+ Simpson's diversity was found between patients and healthy controls (P=0.060). Twenty-nine CD8+ CDR3 sequences were found in both patients and controls but appeared to be highly expressed in patients and within the immunodominant clones of the patients.

Profiling of TCR beta VDJ combinations and CDR3 sequences used genomic DNA as the template. An Illumina HiSeq 2000 was used for TCR repertoire sequencing. The original methods were these. TRBV/TRBJ rearrangement plots, CDR3 size and DJ length profiles, and Simpson's diversity index were used to assess repertoires. The most abundant DNA sequence in the deep sequencing data was taken as the immunodominant clone. CDR3 amino acid sequences were checked for sharing across subjects and were also compared against the VDJdb database and published repertoires. The public reads were reprocessed in TCRdb via fastp at Q25 and MiXCR, keeping in-frame beta chains. CDR3 protein duplicates are merged, each entry listing the most common genes and DNA. The V and J calls were determined by TCRdb, not by the authors. The sample records roughly 250,000 distinct CDR3 sequences, roughly 80% of which are singletons. Approximately 42% of the sample rests with the top ten.

The patients picked for sequencing were ones in whom flow cytometry had shown an expansion of CD8+CD57+ cells. Every patient had a diagnosis of severe acquired aplastic anemia based on International Study of Aplastic Anemia and Agranulocytosis and Camitta criteria. No patient had received any therapy when blood was sampled. In this study, sorted CD4+ and CD8+ T cells from the blood of healthy subjects and of severe aplastic anemia patients had their TCR repertoires deep-sequenced. Patients were enrolled in the USA under clinicaltrials.gov protocols 00001620, 01623167, 00001397, 00071045, 00081523 and 00961064. Ficoll-Paque density gradient centrifugation was used to isolate peripheral blood mononuclear cells. Before DNA extraction, CD4+ and CD8+ T cells were sorted with FACS or magnetic beads. On this clonotype itself: Its cognate antigen has yet to be identified. No conserved phenylalanine or tryptophan is present at the end of the CDR3, so a read error is the likely explanation. Because the CDR3's place on the DNA is in doubt, the DNA is left out and the CDR3 is given as listed by TCRdb.

The TCR was taken from a human donor with aplastic anemia. Specimen: sorted CD4+, CD8+, or CD8+CD57+ T cells (not recorded which) from PBMCs.

The CDR3 protein sequence reads: CASGDGTTDTKYL. In this chain, TRBV7-9 is recombined with TRBJ2-3; TRBD1 is the table's D call, not checked against the DNA. According to the germline V gene (reference sequence), CDR1 reads SEHNR and CDR2 reads FQNEAQ. From its first to its last residue, the CDR3 has 13 amino acids.